Listed here are 9 T cell receptor beta chains from one sample, sequenced in a study of cytomegalovirus exposure and HLA in healthy donors. PCR primers comprised 60 Vbeta and 13 Jbeta primers. Sequencing was performed with immunoSEQ multiplex PCR; in TCRdb, only in-frame clones are kept and a portion is missing. Of fewer than 200,000 clones in the sample, about 79% were seen once. Material: PBMCs. Receptors originate from a female donor in good health and CMV-seronegative.

The V call is TRBV6-5, the J call TRBJ2-6; D gene ambiguous. V dropped 7 bases and J dropped 4 bases, with 5 bases sitting between them. CDR1 MNHEY and CDR2 SVGAGI come from the germline V gene. This CDR3 has 12 residues. The CDR3 region is CASKSGANVLTF. The CDR3 DNA sequence: TGTGCCAGCAAGAGCGGGGCCAACGTCCTGACTTTC.

This clone turned up a few times. This sequence joins TRBV5-4 and TRBJ1-2; the D is unclear. Between the trimmed V and J ends, which lost 0 bases and 5 bases, there was a span of 8 bases. This CDR3 spans 13 amino acids. From germline, CDR1 is SGHNT and CDR2 YYREEE (reference sequence). The CDR3 protein is CASSLAGSYGYTF. CDR3 coding DNA: TGTGCCAGCAGCTTGGCCGGGAGTTATGGCTACACCTTC. Full variable domain (outside the CDR3, taken from reference TRBV5-4 and TRBJ1-2): ETGVTQSPTHLIKTRGQQVTLRCSSQSGHNTVSWYQQALGQGPQFIFQYYREEENGRGNFPPRFSGLQFPNYSSELNVNALELDDSALYLCASSLAGSYGYTFGSGTRLTVV.

The chain links TRBV6-5 to TRBJ1-1; maybe TRBD1 (6 bases). Germline CDR1 MNHEY, CDR2 SVGAGI. This CDR3 has 13 amino acids. V dropped 5 bases and J dropped 11 bases, with 18 bases sitting between them. CDR3 nucleotide sequence: TGTGCCAGCAGTCAAAACGGACAGAGAAGGGCTTTCTTT. Its translation: CASSQNGQRRAFF.

V usage is TRBV19 and J usage is TRBJ1-2; 8 bases map to TRBD1. The CDR3 is 15 residues long. The trim removed 6 bases at V and 5 bases at J, leaving 11 bases unmatched. CDR1 is LNHDA and CDR2 is SQIVND in the germline V gene (reference sequence). CDR3 DNA: TGTGCCAGTAGAGCCAGACAGGGGAACTTGTATGGCTACACCTTC. Translating it yields CASRARQGNLYGYTF.

This chain uses TRBV4-2 with TRBJ1-2; D is undetermined. The V and J ends lost 0 bases and 7 bases respectively, with 15 bases between them. This CDR3 has 15 amino acids. Germline loops: CDR1 LGHNA, CDR2 YNFKEQ. As DNA, the CDR3 is TGTGCCAGCAGCCAAGAAGGAACCCTGACGGGTGGCTACACCTTC. It translates to CASSQEGTLTGGYTF.

The chain links TRBV7-3 to TRBJ2-1; 9 bases are shared with TRBD2. Germline V gene lookup returns CDR1 SGHTA and CDR2 FQGTGA. The V gene end was trimmed by 4 bases and the J gene end by 5 bases; junction bases not matched to a gene: 9. The CDR3 covers 16 residues. Written as DNA, the CDR3 is TGTGCCAGCAGCTCTATCCTGGGACTAGCTAACAATGAGCAGTTCTTC. Translated: CASSSILGLANNEQFF. The full variable domain, its missing parts supplied by reference TRBV7-3 and TRBJ2-1, is GAGVSQTPSNKVTEKGKYVELRCDPISGHTALYWYRQSLGQGPEFLIYFQGTGAADDSGLPNDRFFAVRPEGSVSTLKIQRTERGDSAVYLCASSSILGLANNEQFFGPGTRLTVL.

The rearrangement links TRBV5-1 to TRBJ2-7, with D hard to call. The CDR3 consists of 13 residues. The V gene lost 0 bases and the J gene lost 5 bases, with 9 bases spanning the gap. Germline lookup yields CDR1 SGHRS and CDR2 YFSETQ. The CDR3: CASSLGLRHEQYF. As DNA, the CDR3 is TGCGCCAGCAGCTTGGGTCTACGCCACGAGCAGTACTTC.

The V gene is TRBV19, the J gene TRBJ1-1; D is possibly TRBD1 (6 bases). CDR1 is LNHDA and CDR2 is SQIVND in the germline V gene (reference sequence). Trimming cost V 5 bases and J 2 bases, with 15 bases left between them. CDR3 length equals 15 residues. CDR3: CASSFLGTPNTEAFF. CDR3 in DNA: TGTGCCAGTAGTTTTCTCGGGACACCAAACACTGAAGCTTTCTTT.

The gene calls are TRBV11-2 and TRBJ2-7, with TRBD1 matching 8 bases. CDR3 length: 17 amino acids. The germline V gene encodes CDR1 SGHAT and CDR2 FQNNGV. J lost 3 bases, V lost 5 bases, and 15 bases had no gene match. CDR3 residues: CASSPVYGQGNFYEQYF. In DNA, the CDR3 is TGTGCCAGCAGCCCAGTCTACGGACAGGGAAACTTCTACGAGCAGTACTTC.